This TCR beta chain is drawn from a study of shared clonotypes between healthy human individuals. Across the study: CD4 naive cells filled three plates per donor, CD4 memory three, CD8 naive two and CD8 memory one. Overall study findings and caveats: Around 4.9% of naive CD4 clonotypes were shared across several donors. Inspection by rarefaction showed sorted-subset sequencing to be incomplete despite large depth.

CDR3 length equals 11 residues. Trimming shortened V by 1 base and J by 10 bases, and 5 bases separated the two germline ends. Germline V lookup: CDR1 KGHSH, CDR2 LQKENI. As regards this clone: Its antigen remains unknown.

Some clones are missing from TCRdb's copy, which holds only in-frame ones; the method was immunoSEQ multiplex PCR. The sample includes fewer than 2.5 million clones, 93% of them seen just once. The chain couples TRBV18 to TRBJ2-1, with D unclear. Specimen: naive CD4+ T cells from PBMCs. Subset described: CD45RA+ positively selected. The TCR comes from a man between 18 and 29 years old in good health. Some clones in this sample may be carry-over from other donors' samples. The CDR3 coding sequence is TGTGCCAGCTCACCACGCGTGGAGCAGTTCTTC. This encodes CASSPRVEQFF. Full variable domain (missing parts from reference TRBV18 and TRBJ2-1): NAGVMQNPRHLVRRRGQEARLRCSPMKGHSHVYWYRQLPEEGLKFMVYLQKENIIDESGMPKERFSAEFPKEGPSILRIQQVVRGDSAAYFCASSPRVEQFFGPGTRLTVL.